The clone carrying this T cell receptor beta chain came up a few times. The antigen is undetermined. This sample was included in a study of OX40 agonist ivuxolimab in advanced cancers. Study-wide points: Partial responders receiving 0.1-3.0 mg/kg showed among the lowest clonal expansion. Clones of CD4+ and CD8+ blood T cells grew by week 6 at doses of 0.1 to 3.0 mg/kg. Average numbers of expanded clones were greater in CD8+ T cells than in CD4+. Nonresponders included some who also had low normalized T-cell clonal expansion.

Method: immunoSEQ multiplex PCR; TCRdb's copy keeps in-frame clones and lacks some. The sample contains about 75,000 clones, approximately 81% of which appear only once. CDR1 and CDR2 (germline): MDHEN, SYDVKM. The CDR3 runs 18 residues. The V segment lost 8 bases and the J segment 4 bases; nucleotides outside the gene matches: 14. The sample in question was CD4+ or CD8+ T cells sorted from blood, obtained in a trial of the OX40 agonist ivuxolimab. The receptor's source is an adult with an advanced solid tumor such as melanoma, head and neck, liver or kidney cancer. The chain combines TRBV28 with TRBJ2-1; 13 bases line up with TRBD2. The CDR3 reads CASPVARTSGGSYNEQFF. The CDR3 region has the DNA TGTGCCAGCCCGGTGGCCCGGACTAGCGGGGGATCGTACAATGAGCAGTTCTTC.